These 27 T cell receptor beta chains were sequenced from one sample in a study of T-cell reconstitution after alpha-beta-depleted transplantation in children. This sample's TCRbeta library carried unique molecular identifier barcodes. Using its own MiXCR run on the PCR reads, TCRdb lists one record per CDR3 protein. This table has about 900,000 distinct CDR3 sequences, roughly 31% appearing once. The sample consisted of PBMCs, mostly from graft donor cells, taken 360 days after TCRalphabeta/CD19-depleted stem cell transplant. The receptors were gathered from a boy in the first two years of life who had a stem cell transplant for SCID, so the T cells may come from the graft donor.

A few counts support this clonotype. The rearrangement links TRBV5-1 to TRBJ1-1; 8 nucleotides line up with TRBD1. The CDR3 runs to 16 residues. Per the germline V gene, CDR1 is SGHRS and CDR2 is YFSETQ. Unmatched junction bases numbered 10, after V lost 3 bases and J lost 3 bases. The CDR3 nucleotides read TGCGCCAGCAGCTGGGGCCGGGACAGGTTGGACACTGAAGCTTTCTTT. It specifies CASSWGRDRLDTEAFF. The variable domain in full, completed from reference TRBV5-1 and TRBJ1-1, reads KAGVTQTPRYLIKTRGQQVTLSCSPISGHRSVSWYQQTPGQGLQFLFEYFSETQRNKGNFPGRFSGRQFSNSRSEMNVSTLELGDSALYLCASSWGRDRLDTEAFFGQGTRLTVV.

Concerning this clonotype: Germline is not matched at one junction end, which may reflect a read error. The V gene is TRBV15, the J gene TRBJ2-7; D possibly corresponds to TRBD1 (5 bases). Germline CDR1 LNHNV, CDR2 YYDKDF (reference sequence). The CDR3 consists of 15 residues. Here the CDR3 reads CATRRGTGNWYEQYF. The CDR3, as DNA: TGTGCCACCAGGAGAGGCACAGGCAACTGGTACGAGCAGTACTTC.

The chain's CDR3 is CASSLLRGVYGYTF. The CDR3 DNA reads as TGTGCCAGCAGCTTACTCAGGGGGGTCTATGGCTACACCTTC. This chain links TRBV7-2 with TRBJ1-2; 7 bases agree with TRBD1. With 2 bases clipped from V and 4 bases from J, the junction kept 4 bases outside the gene matches. Germline lookup yields CDR1 SGHTA and CDR2 FQGNSA. This CDR3 is built from 14 residues. Together with reference TRBV7-2 and TRBJ1-2, the CDR3 gives the full variable domain: GAGVSQSPSNKVTEKGKDVELRCDPISGHTALYWYRQSLGQGLEFLIYFQGNSAPDKSGLPSDRFSAERTGGSVSTLTIQRTQQEDSAVYLCASSLLRGVYGYTFGSGTRLTVV.

The V call is TRBV12-3 or TRBV12-4, the J call TRBJ2-2; TRBD1 might be the D (5 bases). This CDR3 is built from 15 residues. V was shortened by 7 bases and J by 2 bases, with 14 bases between the two germline ends. The CDR3, as DNA: TGTGCCAGCACCACGACAGTTTCAAACACCGGGGAGCTGTTTTTT. The encoded protein is CASTTTVSNTGELFF.

Ten or more counts support this clonotype. V and J are TRBV15 and TRBJ2-3; the D is unclear. V lost 3 bases and J 0 bases, leaving 7 bases between the germline ends. Germline CDR1 reads LNHNV; CDR2 reads YYDKDF (reference sequence). The CDR3 length is 14 residues. The DNA for the CDR3 is TGTGCCACCAGCAGGGGCCTCAGCACAGATACGCAGTATTTT. Encoded protein: CATSRGLSTDTQYF.

This clonotype occurred a few times. The V and J genes are TRBV6-5 and TRBJ2-6; 10 bases match TRBD1. The CDR3 has 17 residues. The V gene's germline CDR1 is MNHEY and CDR2 SVGAGI. V gave up 4 bases and J gave up 4 bases; unmatched junction bases: 7. This CDR3 is CASSLGQGFSGANVLTF. The CDR3 DNA follows: TGTGCCAGCAGTTTGGGACAGGGGTTCTCCGGGGCCAACGTCCTGACTTTC.

The chain uses TRBV12-3 or TRBV12-4 and TRBJ2-7, with 7 positions matching TRBD2. The CDR3 contains 15 residues. Germline trimming cut 6 bases from V and 5 bases from J; bases unmatched to any gene: 13. CDR3 sequence: CASSLGGTARHEQYF. The CDR3 DNA is TGTGCCAGCAGCCTCGGGGGGACTGCGCGTCACGAGCAGTACTTC.

This clonotype was detected a few times. V and J are TRBV6-5 and TRBJ2-2, with 11 bases matching TRBD1. Losses at the gene ends were 3 bases for V and 4 bases for J; bases not matched to a gene: 1. This CDR3 is 15 amino acids long. The germline V gene has CDR1 MNHEY and CDR2 SVGAGI. The CDR3 region has the DNA TGTGCCAGCAGTTATGGACAGGGGGCCACCGGGGAGCTGTTTTTT. This translates into CASSYGQGATGELFF.

This clonotype was detected only a few times. The CDR3 nucleotides are TGTGCCAGCAGCTTAGTCAGTGGCAGGGGGCCCGGGGAGCTGTTTTTT. Its translation is CASSLVSGRGPGELFF. This chain joins TRBV7-2 and TRBJ2-2, with TRBD1 matching 8 bases. Germline-derived CDR1 and CDR2 are SGHTA and FQGNSA. CDR3 length equals 16 residues. The trim removed 1 base at V and 6 bases at J, leaving 7 bases unmatched.

V usage is TRBV20-1 and J usage is TRBJ1-5, with D possibly being TRBD1 (5 bases). V lost 3 bases and J 4 bases, leaving 22 bases between the germline ends. Germline-derived CDR1 and CDR2 are DFQATT and SNEGSKA (reference sequence). The CDR3 runs to 17 residues. For the CDR3, the DNA is TGCAGTGCTAGGAGCCCCGGGACGGAGTTTTTTAATCAGCCCCAGCATTTT. Protein: CSARSPGTEFFNQPQHF.

V is TRBV20-1 and J is TRBJ1-2, with D possibly being TRBD1 (5 bases). V gave up 7 bases and J gave up 4 bases, with 19 bases separating them. The CDR3 runs to 14 residues. The germline V gene encodes CDR1 DFQATT and CDR2 SNEGSKA (reference sequence). The CDR3: CSVPTSGAFYGYTF. In DNA, the CDR3 is TGCAGTGTTCCTACATCCGGGGCTTTCTATGGCTACACCTTC.

The chain's CDR3 is CASSSYHAAKNIQYF. The CDR3 DNA is TGTGCCAGCAGCTCTTACCACGCTGCCAAAAACATTCAGTACTTC. This chain uses TRBV5-6 with TRBJ2-4; no reliable D call. The ends were cut back, 3 bases at V and 1 base at J, with 11 bases in the middle. Germline lookup yields CDR1 SGHDT and CDR2 YYEEEE. The CDR3 is 15 residues long.

This clonotype was counted at least ten times. The J gene is TRBJ1-6, the V gene TRBV7-3; weak D call: TRBD1 (5 bases). V gave up 1 base and J gave up 4 bases, with 11 bases separating them. The CDR3 length is 16 residues. Germline values: CDR1 SGHTA, CDR2 FQGTGA. CDR3 sequence (DNA): TGTGCCAGCAGCTTAAGGGGGGACTCATATAATTCACCCCTCCACTTT. The encoded protein is CASSLRGDSYNSPLHF.

As DNA, the CDR3 is TGTGCCAGCAGCTTAGAACTAGCGGCCGTATACAATGAGCAGTTCTTC. This encodes CASSLELAAVYNEQFF. This chain connects TRBV7-8 to TRBJ2-1, with 8 positions matching TRBD2. The germline V gene encodes CDR1 SGHVS and CDR2 FQNEAQ. V dropped 1 base and J dropped 4; count of bases not matched to a gene: 6. The CDR3 sequence is 16 residues long. Using reference TRBV7-8 and TRBJ2-1 for the parts outside the CDR3, the full variable domain is GAGVSQSPRYKVAKRGQDVALRCDPISGHVSLFWYQQALGQGPEFLTYFQNEAQLDKSGLPSDRFFAERPEGSVSTLKIQRTQQEDSAVYLCASSLELAAVYNEQFFGPGTRLTVL.

This clonotype was counted many times. The rearrangement joins TRBV5-1 to TRBJ1-1; D remains unclear. CDR1 and CDR2 from the germline V gene are SGHRS and YFSETQ. Trimming left V 4 bases short and J 1 base short, with 8 bases between. CDR3 length equals 13 residues. The CDR3: CASSLNRNTEAFF. CDR3 nucleotide sequence: TGCGCCAGCAGCCTCAACAGGAACACTGAAGCTTTCTTT.

The gene calls are TRBV2 and TRBJ2-3; weak D call: TRBD1 (6 bases). This CDR3 contains 15 residues. The V end lost 7 bases, the J end lost 4 bases, and 18 bases lay between the germline ends. Per the germline V gene, CDR1 is SNHLY and CDR2 is FYNNEI. DNA of the CDR3: TGTGCCAGCAAGGGGGTCGTCAGATTGTCAGATACGCAGTATTTT. It translates to CASKGVVRLSDTQYF.

This clonotype occurred once. The V and J genes are TRBV11-2 and TRBJ2-7; D not certain. CDR1 and CDR2 from the germline V gene are SGHAT and FQNNGV. This CDR3 comprises 18 residues. V lost 0 bases and J lost 4, with 22 bases in between. CDR3 sequence (DNA): TGTGCCAGCAGCTTAGATTATAGCCCGGGTGCAATTCCTTACGAGCAGTACTTC. It yields the protein CASSLDYSPGAIPYEQYF.

The gene calls are TRBV20-1 and TRBJ1-4; D might be TRBD1 (6 bases). Germline CDR1 and CDR2: DFQATT and SNEGSKA (reference sequence). The length of the CDR3 is 13 residues. With 5 bases removed from V and 1 base from J, the gap between germline ends came to 8 bases. CDR3 in amino acids: CSAEDRTNEKLFF. DNA for the CDR3: TGCAGTGCTGAGGACAGAACTAATGAAAAACTGTTTTTT.

This sequence joins TRBV4-2 and TRBJ1-3; 7 bases map to TRBD1. The V and J ends lost 4 bases and 4 bases, in that order; junction bases with no gene match: 10. The germline CDR1 and CDR2 sequences are LGHNA and YNFKEQ. The CDR3 loop spans 16 amino acids. CDR3 residues: CASSRLQGIQGNTIYF. As DNA, the CDR3 is TGTGCCAGCAGCCGCCTACAGGGGATACAGGGAAACACCATATATTTT.

The V call is TRBV7-6, the J call TRBJ2-7, with D possibly being TRBD2 (5 bases). Germline-derived CDR1 and CDR2 are SGHVS and FNYEAQ. The CDR3 has 15 amino acids. V shed 2 bases and J shed 6 bases, with 17 bases lying between them. The CDR3 region has the DNA TGTGCCAGCAGCTTAAAGGATCATCTAGCCCCCGAGCAGTACTTC. The encoded protein is CASSLKDHLAPEQYF.

V usage is TRBV5-1 and J usage is TRBJ2-6; D is undetermined. From germline, CDR1 is SGHRS and CDR2 YFSETQ. The V end lost 7 bases, the J end lost 0 bases, and 17 bases lay between the germline ends. CDR3 length: 17 amino acids. The CDR3 DNA is TGCGCCAGCTACGATGGGCCGATTAGCTCTGGGGCCAACGTCCTGACTTTC. It is translated as CASYDGPISSGANVLTF.

The chain uses TRBV29-1 and TRBJ2-1; 9 nucleotides line up with TRBD2. CDR3 length equals 15 residues. J lost 4 bases, V lost 4 bases, and 8 bases had no gene match. In germline, CDR1 is SQVTM, CDR2 ANQGSEA. The CDR3 region has the DNA TGCAGCGTTGTGGTTAGCGGGGGTTTATACAATGAGCAGTTCTTC. Its translation is CSVVVSGGLYNEQFF.

This clonotype was seen a few times. The genes are TRBV28 and TRBJ2-4, with 7 bases matching TRBD1. Germline CDR1 is MDHEN and CDR2 is SYDVKM. This CDR3 is 15 amino acids long. J was trimmed by 4 bases and V by 5 bases; bases with no gene match: 8. Here the CDR3 reads CASSMTGMRKNIQYF. As DNA, the CDR3 is TGTGCCAGCAGTATGACAGGGATGAGGAAAAACATTCAGTACTTC.

As DNA, the CDR3 is TGCAGTGTTTCCCCCCGGGGCAATGAGCAGTTCTTC. Protein product: CSVSPRGNEQFF. This sequence joins TRBV20-1 and TRBJ2-1, with D perhaps matching TRBD2 (5 bases). Trimming removed 7 bases from V and 6 bases from J, with 13 bases in between. The germline V gene encodes CDR1 DFQATT and CDR2 SNEGSKA (reference sequence). This CDR3 is built from 12 residues.

This clonotype came up a few times. The chain recombines TRBV20-1 with TRBJ2-1; D uncertain. Trimming shortened V by 6 bases and J by 8 bases, and 17 bases separated the two germline ends. The CDR3 spans 13 residues. Germline assignment: CDR1 DFQATT and CDR2 SNEGSKA (reference sequence). The CDR3 DNA is TGCAGTGCGTCCGCGGACCCTGGGGATGAGCAGTTCTTC. It is translated as CSASADPGDEQFF.

There are a few counts of this clonotype. The chain employs TRBV5-1 and TRBJ2-5; D call uncertain. Germline V gives CDR1 SGHRS, CDR2 YFSETQ. The CDR3 spans 12 residues. Trimming took off 3 bases at V and 4 bases at J, with 7 bases between the two ends. The CDR3 nucleotides are TGCGCCAGCAGCTGGGTCCCAGAGACCCAGTACTTC. Translation gives CASSWVPETQYF. Variable domain in full (rest from reference TRBV5-1 and TRBJ2-5): KAGVTQTPRYLIKTRGQQVTLSCSPISGHRSVSWYQQTPGQGLQFLFEYFSETQRNKGNFPGRFSGRQFSNSRSEMNVSTLELGDSALYLCASSWVPETQYFGPGTRLLVL.

This clonotype was found a few times. The chain employs TRBV12-3 or TRBV12-4 and TRBJ2-1; the D gene is possibly TRBD1 (8 bases). The CDR3 is 18 residues long. Trimming took 4 bases from V and 7 from J, leaving 26 bases between them. This chain's CDR3 is CASSSGLQGVKRGNEQFF. CDR3 bases: TGTGCCAGCAGTTCGGGACTACAGGGGGTGAAGAGGGGGAATGAGCAGTTCTTC.